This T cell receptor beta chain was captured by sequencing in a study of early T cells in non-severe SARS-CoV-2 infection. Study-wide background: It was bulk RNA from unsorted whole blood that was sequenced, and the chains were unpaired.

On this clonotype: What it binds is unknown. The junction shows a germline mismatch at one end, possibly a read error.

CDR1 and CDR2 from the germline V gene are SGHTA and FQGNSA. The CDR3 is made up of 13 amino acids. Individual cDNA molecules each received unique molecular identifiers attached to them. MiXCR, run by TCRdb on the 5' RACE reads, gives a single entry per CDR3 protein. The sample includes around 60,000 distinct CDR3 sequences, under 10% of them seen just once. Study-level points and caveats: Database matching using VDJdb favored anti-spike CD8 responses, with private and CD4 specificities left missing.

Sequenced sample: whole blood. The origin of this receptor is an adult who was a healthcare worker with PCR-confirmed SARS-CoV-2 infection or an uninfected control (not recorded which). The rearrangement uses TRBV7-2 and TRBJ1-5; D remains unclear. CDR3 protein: CASSLKGKQPQHF. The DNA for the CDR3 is TGTGCCAGCAGCTTAAAGGGCAAACAGCCCCAGCATTTT.